The present TCR beta chain was sequenced within a study of CD8+CD57+ T cells in acquired aplastic anemia. Study summary: DNA from sorted CD4+ and CD8+ cells averaged approximately 2.9 ug.

Template material for TCR beta VDJ and CDR3 profiling consisted of genomic DNA. TCRdb reprocessed the reads with MiXCR, giving one entry per CDR3 protein. The data show approximately 270,000 distinct CDR3 sequences, with 45% to 65% seen just once and 6.5% to 10% held by the top ten. This receptor was taken from a human donor with severe aplastic anemia or a healthy control (not recorded which). Input material: sorted CD4+, CD8+, or CD8+CD57+ T cells (not recorded which) from PBMCs.

Here the CDR3 DNA reads TGTGCCACCAGTGATGTCGGCCCAGCCGGGAAGACCCAGTACTTC. Translated: CATSDVGPAGKTQYF. The chain couples TRBV24-1 to TRBJ2-5; maybe TRBD2 (5 bases). V was cut by 3 bases and J by 6 bases, with 16 bases left in between. The CDR3 contains 15 residues. Germline lookup yields CDR1 KGHDR and CDR2 SFDVKD.